These T cell receptor beta chains were read from a single sample in a study of T-cell reconstitution after alpha-beta-depleted transplantation in children. TCRdb itself ran the PCR reads through MiXCR, one entry per CDR3 protein. The sample includes 750,000 to 950,000 distinct CDR3 sequences, approximately 15% seen only once; the top ten take approximately 5%. Sequenced here: PBMCs, mostly from graft donor cells, sampled 360 days after TCRalphabeta/CD19-depleted stem cell transplant. These receptors all stem from a male patient younger than 18 who had a stem cell transplant for acute lymphoblastic leukemia, so the T cells may come from the graft donor. Both conserved end residues are part of each CDR3. D genes are given only for firm matches. Size is stated for part of the rows, as once, few or many counts, or as a class when the clone is expanded.

clone_size j_call v_call d_call cdr3_nt cdr3_aa
many TRBJ2-7 TRBV20-1 TRBD2 TGCAGTGCTACCGGGACTAGCTGGTACGAGCAGTACTTC CSATGTSWYEQYF
many TRBJ2-4 TRBV5-1 NA TGCGCCAGCAGCTCACAGGGAGCCAAAAACATTCAGTACTTC CASSSQGAKNIQYF
few TRBJ2-7 TRBV30 NA TGTGCCTTACTCCCCCTCCTAGGGGGTTCCTACGAGCAGTACTTC CALLPLLGGSYEQYF
NA TRBJ2-7 TRBV7-9 TRBD2 TGTGCCAGCAGCTTAATTGGGACTAGTAACGAGCAGTACTTC CASSLIGTSNEQYF
many TRBJ2-5 TRBV11-2 NA TGTGCCAGCAGACTAGGACAGACCCGGGAGACCCAGTACTTC CASRLGQTRETQYF
NA TRBJ2-5 TRBV11-1 TRBD1 TGTGCCAGCAGCACCGGACAGGAACAAGAGACCCAGTACTTC CASSTGQEQETQYF
few TRBJ2-1 TRBV7-3 NA TGTGCCAGCAGCTCCCAAAGGGCGCTTTCCTACAATGAGCAGTTCTTC CASSSQRALSYNEQFF
NA TRBJ2-7 TRBV7-3 NA TGTGCCAGCAGCTTAACGCTGGGGTTAACCTACGAGCAGTACTTC CASSLTLGLTYEQYF
few TRBJ1-1 TRBV6-2/TRBV6-3 TRBD1 TGTGCCAGCATCTCTGCTCGCAGGACAGGGGAAGCTTTCTTT CASISARRTGEAFF
NA TRBJ2-6 TRBV5-1 NA TGCGCCAGCAGCTTGGTTGGCGGCCTCTGGAGGGCCAACGTCCTGACTTTC CASSLVGGLWRANVLTF
NA TRBJ1-4 TRBV11-2 NA TGTGCCAGCAGCCAAGGATGGCGGGATGGCGAAAAACTGTTTTTT CASSQGWRDGEKLFF
NA TRBJ1-2 TRBV10-3 NA TGTGCCATCAGCCCATCCCGCAGAGATAACTATGGCTACACCTTC CAISPSRRDNYGYTF
NA TRBJ2-7 TRBV6-1 TRBD2 TGTGCCAGCAGTGTAGTGTCGGGCGGGAGGACTTACTACGAGCAGTACTTC CASSVVSGGRTYYEQYF
NA TRBJ2-7 TRBV7-2 NA TGTGCCAGCAGTAGAGGGGGAGGGAACTACGAGCAGTACTTC CASSRGGGNYEQYF
NA TRBJ2-1 TRBV29-1 NA TGCAGCGCAGCCTGGAATGAGCAGTTCTTC CSAAWNEQFF
NA TRBJ2-2 TRBV5-1 NA TGCGCCAGCAGCCCCCACAGGGTATACCCATCGAACACCGGGGAGCTGTTTTTT CASSPHRVYPSNTGELFF
NA TRBJ2-7 TRBV12-3/TRBV12-4 NA TGTGCCAGCAGTGCTTTCAGGGAGCAGTACTTC CASSAFREQYF
NA TRBJ2-1 TRBV6-1 NA TGTGCCAGCAGTGAAGCCCGGGATAGCGGTAGCTCCTACAATGAGCAGTTCTTC CASSEARDSGSSYNEQFF
many TRBJ2-7 TRBV5-1 NA TGTGCCAGCAGCTTTGGCCTCTCCTACGAGCAGTACTTC CASSFGLSYEQYF
NA TRBJ2-6 TRBV28 NA TGTGCCAGCAGTTTAAGGCCAGCCTCTGGGGCCAACGTCCTGACTTTC CASSLRPASGANVLTF
NA TRBJ2-1 TRBV24-1 TRBD2 TGTGCCACCTCCCCTCTAACGACTAGCGGGAGTGGCAATGAGCAGTTCTTC CATSPLTTSGSGNEQFF
NA TRBJ2-7 TRBV15 TRBD1 TGTGCCACCAGCAGAGGGGACTCGGGACAGGGCTACGAGCAGTACTTC CATSRGDSGQGYEQYF
many TRBJ2-1 TRBV7-8 TRBD2 TGTGCCAGCAGCCAAGGACTAGCGGGCTACTACAATGAGCAGTTCTTC CASSQGLAGYYNEQFF
few TRBJ1-1 TRBV11-3 NA TGTGCCAGCAGCTTAGGGTCATGGGGCGGTGATGAAGCTTTCTTT CASSLGSWGGDEAFF
NA TRBJ2-1 TRBV11-2 NA TGTGCCAGCAGCCCCATCATAGGCCGCGACTACAATGAGCAGTTCTTC CASSPIIGRDYNEQFF
NA TRBJ2-6 TRBV7-9 NA TGTGCCAGCAGCTCTTGGGGGGTTCAGGGGGCCAACGTCCTGACTTTC CASSSWGVQGANVLTF
NA TRBJ2-7 TRBV19 NA TGTGCCAGTAGCCTCAATTATCCCTACGAGCAGTACTTC CASSLNYPYEQYF
NA TRBJ2-7 TRBV7-8 NA TGTGCCAGCAGCCCCCGGGGGGCTCACTACGAGCAGTACTTC CASSPRGAHYEQYF
NA TRBJ1-5 TRBV19 NA TGTGCCGGAGGGGGAGGTAATCATCAGCCCCAGCATTTT CAGGGGNHQPQHF
few TRBJ1-1 TRBV29-1 TRBD1 TGCAGCGTTGGAAAACACAGGGGATACACTGAAGCTTTCTTT CSVGKHRGYTEAFF
NA TRBJ2-7 TRBV3-1 TRBD2 TGTGCCAGCAGCTCGCTAGCGGGCCTGTCCGAGCAGTACTTC CASSSLAGLSEQYF
NA TRBJ1-2 TRBV29-1 NA TGCAGCGTTCGGAACACCGGGTGGAACTATGGCTACACCTTC CSVRNTGWNYGYTF
NA TRBJ1-5 TRBV7-2 NA TGTGCCAGCAGCTTAGTGGGGGGGACCGTCAATCAGCCCCAGCATTTT CASSLVGGTVNQPQHF
NA TRBJ2-3 TRBV2 TRBD2 TGTGCCAGCAGGAGCGGGAGTGATACGCAGTATTTT CASRSGSDTQYF
many TRBJ2-1 TRBV20-1 TRBD1 TGCAGTGCTAGAGTGTGGGACAGGGGGTACAATGAGCAGTTCTTC CSARVWDRGYNEQFF
few TRBJ2-7 TRBV5-1 NA TGCGCCAGCAGCTTCGCGGGGACCAACTACGAGCAGTACTTC CASSFAGTNYEQYF
NA TRBJ1-5 TRBV15 NA TGTGCCACCAGCAGGGCTGAAGTAAGGAATCAGCCCCAGCATTTT CATSRAEVRNQPQHF
few TRBJ2-5 TRBV6-5 NA TGTGCCAGCAGTTACTCTACAGGGCAGCAAGAGACCCAGTACTTC CASSYSTGQQETQYF
NA TRBJ2-6 TRBV9 NA TGTGCCAGCAGCCCGCGGACGGGAAGCTCTGGGGCCAACGTCCTGACTTTC CASSPRTGSSGANVLTF
many TRBJ2-7 TRBV5-1 TRBD2 TGCGCCAGCAGCCTGGGAGGGGTGATCGAGCAGTACTTC CASSLGGVIEQYF